This TCR beta chain appears in the sequencing data of a study of OX40 agonist ivuxolimab in advanced cancers. Study in general: One hepatocellular carcinoma and two cutaneous melanoma patients partially responded.

The junction had 8 bases not matched to a gene; V was cut back by 6 bases and J by 3 bases. The CDR3 has 14 residues. The germline V gene encodes CDR1 MNHEY and CDR2 SVGAGI. Study results and limitations: Compared with CD4+, CD8+ T cells on average had more expanded clones. Several nonresponders also turned out to have low normalized T-cell clonal expansion.

As for this clone: No antigen is known for it.

The data were produced by immunoSEQ multiplex PCR, yet TCRdb's version contains in-frame clones alone and is incomplete. Counted here are approximately 73,000 clones, 70% to 90% occurring once; the ten biggest clones make up around 13%. This specimen consisted of CD4+ or CD8+ T cells sorted from blood, obtained in a trial of the OX40 agonist ivuxolimab. The TCR was taken from an adult with an advanced solid tumor such as melanoma, head and neck, liver or kidney cancer. This chain connects TRBV6-5 to TRBJ2-7, with 7 nucleotides matching TRBD1. Written as DNA, the CDR3 is TGTGCCAGCAGAGACCGGGACAGAGACTACGAGCAGTACTTC. Encoded protein: CASRDRDRDYEQYF.